This T cell receptor beta chain comes out of a study of early T cells in non-severe SARS-CoV-2 infection. Background on the study: Chains were unpaired, as sequencing was done on bulk RNA from unsorted whole blood. General study results and limits: CD4 and private specificities were missed by VDJdb matching, which favored anti-spike CD8 responses.

There are 14 residues in the CDR3. CDR1 and CDR2 from the germline V gene are SGHRS and YFSETQ. A remark on this clonotype: No antigen is known for it. A much larger clone is a single base away; this may be a read error.

Attachment of unique molecular identifiers to individual cDNA molecules was performed. MiXCR was run by TCRdb on the 5' RACE reads, yielding one entry per CDR3 protein. The profile shows about 56,000 distinct CDR3 sequences, approximately 10% of them singletons. The V call is TRBV5-1, the J call TRBJ1-4; D is unclear. Sequenced: whole blood. This receptor was identified in an adult who was a healthcare worker with PCR-confirmed SARS-CoV-2 infection or an uninfected control (not recorded which). CDR3 sequence reads: CVSSLGLSNEKLFF. The CDR3 DNA reads as TGCGTCAGCAGCCTAGGACTGAGTAATGAAAAACTGTTTTTT.